Below, 31 T cell receptor beta chains from the same sample are listed, as sequenced in a study of T-cell reconstitution after alpha-beta-depleted transplantation in children. Molecular barcoding with unique molecular identifiers was used for the TCRbeta library. TCRdb re-analysed the PCR reads in MiXCR, keeping a single row per CDR3 protein. The sample carries about 290,000 distinct CDR3 sequences, 10% recorded once. Material: PBMCs, obtained before TCRalphabeta/CD19-depleted stem cell transplant. These receptors originate from a boy in the first two years of life with acute myeloid leukemia, due to receive a stem cell transplant.

This clonotype was seen ten or more times. The V call is TRBV5-1, the J call TRBJ1-2; 9 bases map to TRBD1. Per the germline V gene, CDR1 is SGHRS and CDR2 is YFSETQ. V lost 4 bases and J lost 7; bases outside the gene matches: 5. The CDR3 totals 13 residues. The CDR3 loop reads CASSPDRGGGYTF. The DNA of the CDR3 is TGCGCCAGCAGCCCGGACAGGGGAGGTGGCTACACCTTC.

This clonotype was counted only a few times. V usage is TRBV28 and J usage is TRBJ1-1, with 11 bases lining up with TRBD1. Germline V CDR1 and CDR2: MDHEN, SYDVKM. Losses at the gene ends were 1 base for V and 7 bases for J; bases not matched to a gene: 5. The CDR3 loop spans 15 amino acids. CDR3 protein: CASSLFGTGGGEAFF. CDR3 sequence (DNA): TGTGCCAGCAGTTTATTCGGGACAGGGGGTGGTGAAGCTTTCTTT.

This clonotype came up many times. The rearrangement uses TRBV28 and TRBJ2-7; weak D call: TRBD1 (6 bases). V was cut by 6 bases and J by 1 base, with 19 bases left in between. The CDR3 contains 16 residues. Germline lookup yields CDR1 MDHEN and CDR2 SYDVKM. For the CDR3, the DNA is TGTGCCAGCAGCCATCAGGGGTCGTTGAGGTCCTACGAGCAGTACTTC. Translation: CASSHQGSLRSYEQYF.

The chain is built from TRBV7-2 and TRBJ2-7, with TRBD2 matching over 12 bases. This CDR3 is 15 amino acids long. Germline V lookup: CDR1 SGHTA, CDR2 FQGNSA. J lost 3 bases, V lost 4 bases, and 4 bases had no gene match. CDR3 sequence: CASSSRLAGVYEQYF. The DNA of the CDR3 is TGTGCCAGCAGCTCCCGACTAGCGGGAGTCTACGAGCAGTACTTC.

This clonotype came up many times. The chain has TRBV15 and TRBJ1-6, with a tentative D call TRBD1 (5 bases). V was shortened by 5 bases and J by 10 bases, with 15 bases between the two germline ends. Per the germline V gene, CDR1 is LNHNV and CDR2 is YYDKDF (reference sequence). The CDR3 has 14 residues. The CDR3 DNA reads TGTGCCACCAGCCCGGAGGGGTTGGGCTCACCCCTCCACTTT. This sequence encodes CATSPEGLGSPLHF.

As concerns this clonotype: A much larger clonotype is one base distant, so this may be a read error. No conserved phenylalanine or tryptophan ends this CDR3, so it is likely a read error. The chain employs TRBV6-5 and TRBJ1-1; a possible D gene is TRBD1 (5 bases). Germline V gene lookup returns CDR1 MNHEY and CDR2 SVGAGI. The CDR3 runs 14 residues. The germline V and J ends were trimmed by 5 bases and 3 bases, with 13 bases remaining between them. CDR3 loop: CASSNFDRDTEAFS. The DNA of the CDR3 is TGTGCCAGCAGTAACTTCGACAGAGACACTGAAGCTTTCTCT.

This clonotype was found many times. The chain couples TRBV21-1 to TRBJ2-2; the DNA was not used to check the table's D call, TRBD1. TRBV21-1 constitutes a pseudogene. The CDR3 is 13 amino acids. The CDR3 region is CASSTRDGGELFF. The CDR3 DNA is TGTGCCAGCAGCACCCGGGATGGCGGGGAGCTGTTTTTT.

V and J are TRBV6-5 and TRBJ2-7; the match to TRBD2 covers 12 bases. The length of the CDR3 is 16 residues. CDR1 and CDR2 from the germline V gene are MNHEY and SVGAGI. J gave up 4 bases and V 2 bases, and 6 bases lay outside the gene matches. CDR3 sequence: CASSYVGLAGGYEQYF. CDR3 nucleotides: TGTGCCAGCAGTTACGTTGGGCTAGCGGGGGGGTACGAGCAGTACTTC.

This clonotype showed up many times. V usage is TRBV5-1 and J usage is TRBJ1-2, with D tentatively TRBD1 (5 bases). Trimming left V 2 bases short and J 4 bases short, with 12 bases between. Looked up from germline, CDR1 is SGHRS and CDR2 is YFSETQ. The CDR3 runs 14 residues. The CDR3 sequence is CASSFDTGFYGYTF. As DNA, the CDR3 is TGCGCCAGCAGCTTCGATACAGGCTTCTATGGCTACACCTTC.

This clonotype showed up just a few times. J is TRBJ1-3 and V is TRBV18; D call uncertain. The germline gives CDR1 KGHSH, CDR2 LQKENI. V lost 4 bases and J lost 0, with 7 bases in between. The CDR3 loop spans 14 amino acids. As DNA, the CDR3 is TGTGCCAGCTCACAGGCCCTCTCTGGAAACACCATATATTTT. Translation: CASSQALSGNTIYF.

This clonotype was seen a handful of times. The chain combines TRBV7-2 with TRBJ2-1; TRBD2 aligns across 12 bases. This CDR3 comprises 17 residues. CDR1 is SGHTA and CDR2 is FQGNSA in the germline V gene. J lost 6 bases, V lost 5 bases, and 11 bases had no gene match. DNA for the CDR3: TGTGCCAGCAGCCTACCGACTAGCGGGAGACGAGTCAATGAGCAGTTCTTC. Translated: CASSLPTSGRRVNEQFF.

This clonotype has ten or more counts. V usage is TRBV2 and J usage is TRBJ2-5; maybe TRBD2 (6 bases). The V end was cut by 6 bases, the J end by 4 bases, with 15 bases between. In germline, CDR1 is SNHLY, CDR2 FYNNEI. The CDR3 extends over 14 amino acids. The chain's CDR3 is CASRGDFAGETQYF. The CDR3 DNA reads as TGTGCCAGCAGAGGGGACTTCGCGGGAGAGACCCAGTACTTC.

This clonotype was detected many times. V is TRBV29-1 and J is TRBJ2-7; the match to TRBD2 covers 14 bases. Germline CDR1 and CDR2: SQVTM and ANQGSEA. The CDR3 has 14 residues. V was pared by 4 bases and J by 2 bases, with 1 base of the junction left unmatched. Written as DNA, the CDR3 is TGCAGCGTTGCGGGACTAGCGGGAGCCTACGAGCAGTACTTC. Protein sequence: CSVAGLAGAYEQYF.

This clonotype occurred many times. V is TRBV20-1 and J is TRBJ2-5, with D perhaps TRBD2 (5 bases). Germline lookup yields CDR1 DFQATT and CDR2 SNEGSKA (reference sequence). The V end was cut by 4 bases, the J end by 4 bases, with 13 bases between. The length of the CDR3 is 13 residues. The CDR3 nucleotides are TGCAGTGCTACCGGACTTTCCGGAGAGACCCAGTACTTC. It translates to CSATGLSGETQYF.

This clonotype has a count of ten or more. The chain has TRBV15 and TRBJ2-7, with D unclear. Between the trimmed V and J ends, which lost 0 bases and 5 bases, there was a span of 17 bases. This CDR3 comprises 16 residues. Germline values: CDR1 LNHNV, CDR2 YYDKDF (reference sequence). DNA of the CDR3: TGTGCCACCAGCAGAGATCTTAGGATCCTAGACCACGAGCAGTACTTC. It codes for CATSRDLRILDHEQYF.

Many counts were recorded for this clonotype. This sequence joins TRBV4-3 and TRBJ2-2; no clear D gene. Germline V gene sequence: CDR1 LGHNA, CDR2 YSLEER. V was cut by 0 bases and J by 6 bases, with 8 bases left in between. The CDR3 loop spans 14 amino acids. In DNA, the CDR3 is TGCGCCAGCAGCCAAGACCCGATAGCCGGGGAGCTGTTTTTT. As protein: CASSQDPIAGELFF.

The table lists this clonotype with a few counts. The chain has TRBV5-1 and TRBJ2-3, with D perhaps given as TRBD1 or TRBD2 (5 bases each). Trimming removed 3 bases from V and 0 bases from J, with 11 bases in between. The CDR3 runs 15 residues. CDR1 and CDR2 (germline): SGHRS, YFSETQ. The CDR3 bases are TGCGCCAGCAGCTGGAGGACAACTAGCACAGATACGCAGTATTTT. Its translation: CASSWRTTSTDTQYF.

This rearrangement joins TRBV5-1 to TRBJ1-1; possible D gene TRBD1, 6 bases. The V gene's germline CDR1 is SGHRS and CDR2 YFSETQ. Trimming removed 4 bases at V and 1 base at J, with 17 bases between. The CDR3 covers 16 residues. The CDR3 spells CASSPLLGAGNTEAFF. CDR3 nucleotide sequence: TGCGCCAGCAGCCCTCTTTTGGGGGCGGGGAACACTGAAGCTTTCTTT.

This clonotype was counted ten times or more. This chain uses TRBV27 with TRBJ1-5; tentatively, D is TRBD1 (6 bases). Trimming stripped 6 bases from V and 0 bases from J, with 12 bases between. CDR1 and CDR2 (germline): MNHEY, SMNVEV (reference sequence). The CDR3 covers 15 residues. For the CDR3, the DNA is TGTGCCAGCAGAAAGACAGGACATAGCAATCAGCCCCAGCATTTT. This translates into CASRKTGHSNQPQHF.

This rearrangement joins TRBV20-1 to TRBJ2-4, with D possibly being TRBD2 (6 bases). The V gene's germline CDR1 is DFQATT and CDR2 SNEGSKA (reference sequence). CDR3 length: 14 residues. V was shortened by 4 bases and J by 7 bases, with 17 bases between the two germline ends. This CDR3 is CSAKRRQRVNIQYF. The CDR3 DNA reads TGCAGTGCTAAACGTCGCCAGCGGGTGAACATTCAGTACTTC.

This clonotype was counted ten times or more. The gene calls are TRBV6-1 and TRBJ2-3; 11 bases fit TRBD1. Trimming at V came to 6 bases and at J to 4 bases, leaving 6 bases not matched to a gene. The CDR3 contains 15 residues. Germline V lookup: CDR1 MNHNS, CDR2 SASEGT. CDR3 region: CASRRDRGFADTQYF. The CDR3 DNA is TGTGCCAGCAGACGGGACAGGGGGTTCGCAGATACGCAGTATTTT.

The sample holds many counts of this clonotype. J is TRBJ2-1 and V is TRBV12-3 or TRBV12-4; D not certain. The length of the CDR3 is 16 residues. V lost 5 bases and J 0 bases, leaving 14 bases between the germline ends. The CDR3 here is CASSPSRRLSYNEQFF. The DNA for the CDR3 is TGTGCCAGCAGTCCATCTAGACGTCTCTCCTACAATGAGCAGTTCTTC.

The table lists this clonotype with many counts. The rearrangement links TRBV3-1 to TRBJ1-1, with a weak D call TRBD1 (6 bases). Trimming cost V 1 base and J 1 base, with 13 bases left between them. The CDR3 runs 16 residues. CDR1 LGHDT and CDR2 YNNKEL come from the germline V gene (reference sequence). The CDR3, as DNA: TGTGCCAGCAGCCAAGTCGGGGAACAGGGGAACACTGAAGCTTTCTTT. Amino acid sequence: CASSQVGEQGNTEAFF.

This clonotype was seen many times. The V gene is TRBV7-9, the J gene TRBJ2-5; no clear D. V was clipped by 5 bases and J by 0 bases, with 10 bases between them. Germline V lookup: CDR1 SEHNR, CDR2 FQNEAQ (reference sequence). This CDR3 spans 14 amino acids. The CDR3 is CASSPGLNQETQYF. CDR3 nucleotide sequence: TGTGCCAGCAGCCCAGGTCTAAACCAAGAGACCCAGTACTTC.

In its sample, this clonotype was seen a few times. V gene TRBV3-1 combines with J gene TRBJ2-3; the match to TRBD1 covers 8 bases. The CDR3 totals 16 residues. The germline V gene has CDR1 LGHDT and CDR2 YNNKEL (reference sequence). Trimming took 4 bases from V and 3 from J; bases not matched to a gene: 9. Here the CDR3 reads CASSPGGQGRTDTQYF. DNA of the CDR3: TGTGCCAGCAGCCCAGGCGGACAGGGAAGGACAGATACGCAGTATTTT.

The rearrangement uses TRBV10-3 and TRBJ2-3; D is unclear. CDR1 and CDR2 from the germline V gene are ENHRY and SYGVKD. The CDR3 is 13 residues long. V lost 6 bases and J 2 bases, leaving 9 bases between the germline ends. The CDR3 bases are TGTGCCATCAGAGACTCAGCCACAGATACGCAGTATTTT. This gives the protein CAIRDSATDTQYF.

About this clonotype itself: It may be a read error: a sequence one base away is much more abundant. The chain links TRBV15 to TRBJ1-5; 9 bases align to TRBD1. CDR1 LNHNV and CDR2 YYDKDF come from the germline V gene (reference sequence). This CDR3 is 15 amino acids long. CDR3 region: CVTSSNTGGSQPQHF. CDR3 DNA sequence: TGTGTCACCAGCAGCAACACAGGGGGCAGTCAGCCCCAGCATTTT.

With regard to this clonotype: An end of the junction does not agree with germline; a read error may underlie this. The genes are TRBV20-1 and TRBJ2-3, with 7 bases fitting TRBD1. This CDR3 is built from 14 residues. Looked up from germline, CDR1 is DFQATT and CDR2 is SNEGSKA (reference sequence). The CDR3 is CSSRDNRGTDTQYF. In DNA, the CDR3 is TGCAGTTCTAGAGATAACAGGGGAACAGATACGCAGTATTTT.

This clonotype was seen at least ten times. This rearrangement joins TRBV20-1 to TRBJ2-1; 7 bases match TRBD2. This CDR3 comprises 15 residues. The J segment lost 8 bases and the V segment lost 3 bases, leaving 13 bases of the junction unmatched. Germline-derived CDR1 and CDR2 are DFQATT and SNEGSKA (reference sequence). The chain's CDR3 is CSASWHGEGRDEQFF. The CDR3 DNA reads TGCAGTGCTAGTTGGCATGGGGAGGGAAGGGATGAGCAGTTCTTC.

The table lists this clonotype with many counts. The chain recombines TRBV5-1 with TRBJ2-1, with 11 bases identical to TRBD2. Trimming took 3 bases from V and 3 from J; bases not matched to a gene: 2. From germline, CDR1 is SGHRS and CDR2 YFSETQ. This CDR3 contains 15 residues. The CDR3 sequence is CASSSGLAVYNEQFF. The CDR3 DNA reads as TGCGCCAGCAGCTCGGGACTAGCGGTCTACAATGAGCAGTTCTTC.

This clonotype was detected ten times or more. The chain couples TRBV5-1 to TRBJ1-1; TRBD1 matches at 7 bases. The CDR3 totals 13 residues. V gave up 7 bases and J gave up 0 bases; unmatched junction bases: 3. Germline lookup yields CDR1 SGHRS and CDR2 YFSETQ. CDR3 region: CASQTGMNTEAFF. The CDR3 nucleotides read TGCGCCAGCCAGACAGGGATGAACACTGAAGCTTTCTTT.